Listed below are T cell receptor beta chains from one sample, sequenced in a study of preoperative IRX-2 immunotherapy in early breast cancer. The table came from immunoSEQ multiplex PCR; TCRdb's copy has only in-frame clones and leaves some out. This sample has 75,000 to 100,000 clones, with more than 80% found just once. The sequencing here drew on tumor tissue, taken after IRX-2 immunotherapy. The receptors here all came from a human donor with breast cancer. Each CDR3 is given with its conserved first and last residue. A D gene is named only where the DNA matches it firmly. Clone size appears in some rows only: once, few, many, or a class for an expanded clone.

CDR3aa	CDR3nt	v_gene	j_gene	abundance	d_gene
CASSFGGTGGDPMNTEAFF	TGCGCCAGCAGCTTTGGAGGCACAGGGGGCGACCCCATGAACACTGAAGCTTTCTTT	TRBV5-1	TRBJ1-1	-	TRBD1
CATSRGRGIPYEQYF	TGTGCCACCAGCAGAGGCAGGGGAATCCCCTACGAGCAGTACTTC	TRBV15	TRBJ2-7	-	-
CASSYSWTSGGELFF	TGTGCCAGCAGTTACTCGTGGACATCGGGCGGGGAGCTGTTTTTT	TRBV6-8	TRBJ2-2	-	-
CASRTPGRNTEAFF	TGTGCCAGCAGGACCCCGGGCAGGAACACTGAAGCTTTCTTT	TRBV28	TRBJ1-1	-	-
CASSFSPYEQYF	TGTGCCAGCAGTTTCAGTCCCTACGAGCAGTACTTC	TRBV28	TRBJ2-7	-	-
CATSRDAGSLEQYF	TGTGCCACCAGCAGAGATGCGGGGTCGCTCGAGCAGTACTTC	TRBV15	TRBJ2-7	-	-
CASSMSLAEVNEQFF	TGTGCCAGTAGTATGTCGCTAGCGGAGGTCAATGAGCAGTTCTTC	TRBV19	TRBJ2-1	-	TRBD2
CASTLGTGGGGETQYF	TGCGCCAGCACTTTGGGGACAGGAGGGGGTGGCGAGACCCAGTACTTC	TRBV5-1	TRBJ2-5	-	TRBD1
CASSRLMGGNTGELFF	TGTGCCAGCAGCCGCTTAATGGGAGGGAACACCGGGGAGCTGTTTTTT	TRBV7-8	TRBJ2-2	-	-
CAISEYRDRTNYGYTF	TGTGCCATCAGTGAGTACCGGGACAGGACTAACTATGGCTACACCTTC	TRBV10-3	TRBJ1-2	-	TRBD1
CASGLGQVTGELFF	TGTGCTAGTGGTTTGGGACAAGTCACCGGGGAGCTGTTTTTT	TRBV12-5	TRBJ2-2	-	-
CASSPGGRDEQYF	TGTGCCAGCAGCCCCGGGGGGCGGGACGAGCAGTACTTC	TRBV28	TRBJ2-7	-	-
CASSLVGDNTEAFF	TGCGCCAGCAGCTTGGTAGGGGATAACACTGAAGCTTTCTTT	TRBV5-1	TRBJ1-1	few	-
CASSDRTGSEQFF	TGTGCCAGCAGTGACCGGACAGGGAGTGAGCAGTTCTTC	TRBV6-4	TRBJ2-1	-	TRBD1
CASSFPGLAGGLYF	TGTGCCAGCAGTTTTCCGGGACTAGCGGGGGGTTTGTACTTC	TRBV28	TRBJ2-7	-	TRBD2
CASSLRAIGAETQYF	TGTGCCAGTAGTCTCAGGGCGATAGGAGCAGAGACCCAGTACTTC	TRBV19	TRBJ2-5	-	-
CASSPGGAHNEQFF	TGTGCCAGCTCACCAGGGGGGGCCCACAATGAGCAGTTCTTC	TRBV18	TRBJ2-1	-	-
CASSYDDVNYGYTF	TGTGCCAGCAGTTACGATGACGTTAACTATGGCTACACCTTC	TRBV6-8	TRBJ1-2	-	-
CASSLGQGLAGVGYEQYF	TGTGCCAGCAGTTTGGGGCAGGGACTAGCGGGAGTAGGGTACGAGCAGTACTTC	TRBV6-8	TRBJ2-7	once	TRBD2
CASSLVLLGTSTYNEQFF	TGCGCCAGCAGCTTGGTATTATTGGGGACTAGCACCTACAATGAGCAGTTCTTC	TRBV5-1	TRBJ2-1	-	TRBD2
CASSPQGPQVDEQYF	TGTGCCAGCTCACCACAGGGACCCCAAGTGGACGAGCAGTACTTC	TRBV18	TRBJ2-7	-	-
CSVEDNRLYYGYTF	TGCAGCGTTGAAGATAACAGACTTTACTATGGCTACACCTTC	TRBV29-1	TRBJ1-2	-	-
CSVGLAGYEQYF	TGCAGCGTGGGACTAGCGGGTTACGAGCAGTACTTC	TRBV29-1	TRBJ2-7	-	TRBD2
CASSLGQGSEKLFF	TGTGCCAGCAGCCTAGGACAGGGAAGTGAAAAACTGTTTTTT	TRBV11-3	TRBJ1-4	once	TRBD1
CASSIGSGDSLYEKLFF	TGTGCCAGTAGTATAGGCTCTGGGGACAGTCTTTACGAAAAACTGTTTTTT	TRBV19	TRBJ1-4	-	TRBD1
CASSPTLDRGSYGYTF	TGTGCCAGCTCACCAACCTTGGACAGGGGAAGCTATGGCTACACCTTC	TRBV18	TRBJ1-2	-	TRBD1
CASRYQTGNTIYF	TGTGCCAGCAGATATCAGACAGGAAACACCATATATTTT	TRBV6-8	TRBJ1-3	-	-
CASTMSGPHYEQYF	TGTGCCAGCACCATGAGCGGGCCGCACTACGAGCAGTACTTC	TRBV7-4	TRBJ2-7	few	-
CSVGSGQGIHYGYTF	TGCAGCGTTGGATCAGGACAGGGGATTCACTATGGCTACACCTTC	TRBV29-1	TRBJ1-2	-	TRBD1
CASSLGAGSNQPQHF	TGCGCCAGCAGCTTGGGGGCCGGGAGCAATCAGCCCCAGCATTTT	TRBV5-1	TRBJ1-5	-	-
CASSSFSGGWGNSPLHF	TGTGCCAGCAGCTCATTCTCCGGGGGCTGGGGTAATTCACCCCTCCACTTT	TRBV11-3	TRBJ1-6	-	-
CASSSLWSGGELFF	TGTGCCAGCAGTTCCCTCTGGTCCGGCGGGGAGCTGTTTTTT	TRBV9	TRBJ2-2	-	-
CASSFGRGGTNEKLFF	TGTGCCAGCAGTTTCGGCAGGGGGGGGACTAATGAAAAACTGTTTTTT	TRBV28	TRBJ1-4	-	TRBD1
CASSPPRTGGTFF	TGTGCCAGCTCACCACCGAGGACAGGGGGGACGTTCTTC	TRBV18	TRBJ2-1	-	TRBD1
CASSPGQRSTEAFF	TGCGCCAGCAGCCCGGGACAAAGAAGCACTGAAGCTTTCTTT	TRBV5-1	TRBJ1-1	-	-
CASSLKSGLSYNEQFF	TGTGCCAGCAGCTTAAAGTCGGGACTATCCTACAATGAGCAGTTCTTC	TRBV7-6	TRBJ2-1	-	TRBD2
CATSAGLRPQHF	TGTGCCACCTCAGCGGGCCTTCGGCCCCAGCATTTT	TRBV19	TRBJ1-5	few	-
CASSLTGEAEQFF	TGCGCCAGCAGCTTGACAGGGGAGGCTGAGCAGTTCTTC	TRBV23-1	TRBJ2-1	-	TRBD1
CASSQRTGGSGTEAFF	TGTGCCAGTAGTCAAAGGACAGGGGGATCCGGCACTGAAGCTTTCTTT	TRBV19	TRBJ1-1	-	TRBD1
CASSSIDSNQPQHF	TGTGCCAGCAGTTCCATCGATAGCAATCAGCCCCAGCATTTT	TRBV6-8	TRBJ1-5	-	-
CASSRATSYGYTF	TGTGCCAGCAGCCGGGCCACTAGCTATGGCTACACCTTC	TRBV28	TRBJ1-2	-	-
CASSLRGQEYGEQYF	TGCGCCAGCAGCTTGAGGGGACAGGAGTATGGGGAGCAGTACTTC	TRBV5-1	TRBJ2-7	once	TRBD1
CASSPRLAGGSYEQYF	TGCGCCAGCAGCCCGAGACTAGCGGGGGGGAGCTACGAGCAGTACTTC	TRBV5-1	TRBJ2-7	-	TRBD2
CASSESGGDETQYF	TGCGCCAGCAGTGAGTCAGGGGGGGACGAGACCCAGTACTTC	TRBV10-2	TRBJ2-5	-	-
CASSWGDRANKKLFF	TGCGCCAGCAGCTGGGGGGACAGGGCTAATAAAAAACTGTTTTTT	TRBV5-1	TRBJ1-4	-	TRBD1
CASAPNSGNTIYF	TGCGCCAGCGCCCCAAACTCTGGAAACACCATATATTTT	TRBV10-2	TRBJ1-3	-	-
CASSLDGRSNTEAFF	TGCGCCAGCAGCTTGGACGGCAGGTCGAATACTGAAGCTTTCTTT	TRBV5-1	TRBJ1-1	few	-
CASRKRVLSTSNSNQPQHF	TGTGCCAGCAGAAAGAGGGTATTGTCGACTTCGAATAGCAATCAGCCCCAGCATTTT	TRBV6-8	TRBJ1-5	-	-
CAIVPGRDSNQPQHF	TGTGCCATCGTCCCGGGGCGAGATAGCAATCAGCCCCAGCATTTT	TRBV6-8	TRBJ1-5	-	-
CASSLQGVGQPQHF	TGCGCCAGTTCGTTACAGGGGGTAGGACAGCCCCAGCATTTT	TRBV10-2	TRBJ1-5	-	TRBD1